Listed below are T cell receptor beta chains from one sample, sequenced in a study of blood T cells in healthy people across ages. TCRdb re-derived calls from the 5' RACE reads in MiXCR, one entry per CDR3 protein. The sample holds approximately 1,700,000 distinct CDR3 sequences, more than 35% seen once. The sequencing sample was made of blood. The receptors were sampled from a human donor in good health. Each CDR3 is given with its conserved first and last residue. D genes are given only for firm matches. Rows give clone size only sometimes, using once, few, many, or a class for an expanded clone.

v_gene	j_gene	abundance	d_gene	CDR3nt	CDR3aa
TRBV3-1	TRBJ2-1	.	TRBD2	TGTGCCAGCAGCCAACCCTGTAGCGGGGGGTACAATGAGCAGTTCTTC	CASSQPCSGGYNEQFF
TRBV20-1	TRBJ1-1	.	TRBD1	TGCAGTGCTAGAGATAAGGGGGCGGACACTGAAGCTTTCTTT	CSARDKGADTEAFF
TRBV5-1	TRBJ2-5	many	TRBD1	TGTGCCAGCAGCCCGGGACAGGGGAGGGAGACCCAGTACTTC	CASSPGQGRETQYF
TRBV10-3	TRBJ2-3	.	.	TGTGCCATCAGTGAGGGTGGTTTTAGCACAGATACGCAGTATTTT	CAISEGGFSTDTQYF
TRBV5-1	TRBJ2-1	many	.	TGCGCCAGCAGCCCCGTTTGGAATGAGCAGTTCTTC	CASSPVWNEQFF
TRBV20-1	TRBJ2-3	.	.	TGCGGCTATAGGAGAGCAGATACGCAGTATTTT	CGYRRADTQYF
TRBV12-3/TRBV12-4	TRBJ2-1	few	TRBD2	TGTGCCAGCAGCCGCCGGGGGGGCAGTTTAAATGAGCAGTTCTTC	CASSRRGGSLNEQFF
TRBV20-1	TRBJ2-2	.	.	TGCAGTGCTAGACCCCCCTCAAGGGCCGGGGAGCTGTTTTTT	CSARPPSRAGELFF
TRBV20-1	TRBJ1-1	.	TRBD1	TGCAGTGCTAGAGTGGCAAAGGGGGCGGGAACTGAAGCTTTCTTT	CSARVAKGAGTEAFF
TRBV18	TRBJ2-3	once	TRBD2	TGTGCCAACTCACCACCCTCTCTAGCGGGCACAGATACGCAGTATTTT	CANSPPSLAGTDTQYF
TRBV20-1	TRBJ2-7	many	.	TGCAGTGCTAAACAGGGTTTCTACGAGCAGTACTTC	CSAKQGFYEQYF
TRBV7-9	TRBJ1-2	.	.	TGTGCCAGCAGCTTAGGACCGGGCTATGGCTGCACCTTC	CASSLGPGYGCTF
TRBV7-2	TRBJ2-1	.	TRBD2	TGTGCCAGCAGCCGGGGGACTAGCGGGGGGGCCATATCCTACAATGAGCAGTTCTTC	CASSRGTSGGAISYNEQFF
TRBV6-2/TRBV6-3	TRBJ1-1	.	.	TGTGCCAGCAGGGAGGAGTTTAGGGACACTGAAGCTTTCTTT	CASREEFRDTEAFF
TRBV6-2/TRBV6-3	TRBJ2-4	few	.	TGTGCCAGCAGGGAAGGGTCGCTCGAAGGCCCAGGCAGAAACATTCAGTACTTC	CASREGSLEGPGRNIQYF
TRBV4-1	TRBJ2-7	.	.	TGCGCCAGCAGCCAAGAGTGGGGGGACTTCTCCTACGAGCAGTACTTC	CASSQEWGDFSYEQYF
TRBV20-1	TRBJ2-7	.	TRBD2	TGCAGCGCCCCGCGACTAGCGGGGGGAAAAGAGCAGTACTTC	CSAPRLAGGKEQYF
TRBV3-1	TRBJ1-2	.	.	TGTGCCAGCAGCCAGGTGTCCCACAGGGCGGACGGCTACACCTTC	CASSQVSHRADGYTF
TRBV10-2	TRBJ2-3	few	TRBD2	TGCGCCAGTAAGACTACTAGCGAGAATTCAGATACGCAGTATTTT	CASKTTSENSDTQYF
TRBV11-2	TRBJ1-6	.	.	TGTGCCAGCAGCTTACACAGCGAAGGTGGTTCACCCCTCCACTTT	CASSLHSEGGSPLHF
TRBV7-2	TRBJ2-3	.	TRBD1	TGTGCCAGCAGCACCCGGACAGGGTTTCAAGATACGCAGTATTTT	CASSTRTGFQDTQYF
TRBV2	TRBJ2-5	.	.	TGTGCCAGCAGTGTCTACAGAAGAGAGACCCAGTACTTC	CASSVYRRETQYF
TRBV30	TRBJ2-4	.	TRBD2	TGTGCCTGGAGTGTACCCGGGGGGTGGGACATTCAGTACTTC	CAWSVPGGWDIQYF
TRBV7-2	TRBJ2-7	.	TRBD1	TGTGCCAGCAGTTCCCGTGGGACAGGACCCTCCTACGAGCAGTACTTC	CASSSRGTGPSYEQYF
TRBV20-1	TRBJ2-1	.	TRBD2	TGCAGTGCTAGATTGGCGGGGGTTTATGAGCAGTTCTTC	CSARLAGVYEQFF
TRBV7-2	TRBJ1-2	.	TRBD1	TGTGCCAGCAGCCGTTTACAGGGGGTTGGGGTTCGGTATGGCTACACCTTC	CASSRLQGVGVRYGYTF
TRBV27	TRBJ1-1	.	.	TGTGCCAGCAGTTCCGGGTCTTACACTGAAGCTTTCTTT	CASSSGSYTEAFF
TRBV7-8	TRBJ2-7	few	.	TGTGCCTCCGGGACCTTCTCCTACGAGCAGTACTTC	CASGTFSYEQYF
TRBV29-1	TRBJ2-7	.	TRBD1	TGCAGCGCCGGACAGGGTAAAGGCTACGAGCAGTACTTC	CSAGQGKGYEQYF
TRBV21-1	TRBJ2-4	.	.	TGTGCCAGCGACCCGCACAGGGGGCGAGAAGACATTCAGTACTTC	CASDPHRGREDIQYF
TRBV7-2	TRBJ1-1	.	.	TGTGCCAGCACTATGACCAGGGGTGAAACTGAAGCTTTCTTT	CASTMTRGETEAFF
TRBV7-3	TRBJ1-1	few	.	TGTGCCAGCAGCCCAGGACCAAGGAGGAACACTGAAGCTTTCTTT	CASSPGPRRNTEAFF
TRBV7-2	TRBJ2-1	.	TRBD2	TGTGCCAGCAGCCCTACTAGCGGGGGAGGATCCTACAATGAGCAGTTCTTC	CASSPTSGGGSYNEQFF
TRBV5-4	TRBJ2-5	.	.	TGTGCCAGCAGCTTTACCCTCGGGGGCCGGGAGACCCAGTACTTC	CASSFTLGGRETQYF
TRBV7-2	TRBJ2-3	few	TRBD2	TGTGCCAGCAGATTAGGAGCGGGGGGGTCACAGACGCAGTATTTT	CASRLGAGGSQTQYF
TRBV18	TRBJ1-2	.	.	TGTGCCAGCTCACAATCAAACAGGGCGCACTATGGCTACACCTTC	CASSQSNRAHYGYTF
TRBV20-1	TRBJ2-1	few	TRBD2	TGCAGTGCTAGTAAGAGAGGCGGGGGCTACAATGAGCAGTTCTTC	CSASKRGGGYNEQFF
TRBV7-3	TRBJ2-2	once	.	TGTGCCAGCAGCGGGACACCGAACACCGGGGAGCTGTTTTTT	CASSGTPNTGELFF
TRBV10-3	TRBJ1-2	.	TRBD1	TGTGCCATCAGTTCCGGGACAGGGGTTGATGGCTACACCTTC	CAISSGTGVDGYTF
TRBV7-6	TRBJ2-5	.	TRBD2	TGTGCCAGCAGCGCGACTAGCGGGGGGCCCGGAGAGCAGTACTTC	CASSATSGGPGEQYF
TRBV28	TRBJ2-3	few	.	TGTGCCAGCAGTTTCGTAGTCGGAGATTTCAGCACAGATACGCAGTATTTT	CASSFVVGDFSTDTQYF
TRBV7-2	TRBJ1-2	.	TRBD1	TGTGCCAGCAGCACCCAGACAGGGAACTATGGCTACACCTTC	CASSTQTGNYGYTF
TRBV20-1	TRBJ2-7	.	.	TGCAGTGCAAGCCGGACTCCCAGCGAGCAGTACTTC	CSASRTPSEQYF
TRBV9	TRBJ1-4	.	.	TGTGCCAGCAGGGGGAATAATGAAAAACTGTTTTTT	CASRGNNEKLFF
TRBV4-2	TRBJ1-2	few	.	TGTGCCAGCAGCCAAGATCGGAGGAGCTCTAGCACCTTC	CASSQDRRSSSTF
TRBV20-1	TRBJ2-3	.	.	TGCAGTGCTGCCTGGCGGCGAGGGGGAGATACGCAGTATTTT	CSAAWRRGGDTQYF
TRBV6-2/TRBV6-3	TRBJ2-5	few	TRBD1	TGTGCCAGCAGTTACTCTATCGGACAGGTTCAAGAGACCCAGTACTTC	CASSYSIGQVQETQYF
TRBV7-2	TRBJ1-2	.	.	TGTGCCAGCAGTTGGGGAACTGACGTTCCAGGAGGCTACACCTTC	CASSWGTDVPGGYTF
TRBV6-6	TRBJ1-3	.	.	TGTGCCAGCAGTTTCCGGGGGGACGGCTCTGGAAACACCATATATTTT	CASSFRGDGSGNTIYF
TRBV11-1	TRBJ2-3	.	.	TGTGCCAGCAGCTTAGGAGTGGACAGCACAGATACGCAGTATTTT	CASSLGVDSTDTQYF
TRBV20-1	TRBJ1-5	.	.	TGCAGTTTTGGGGGGGAGAAAGACTGGGGCAATCAGCCCCAGCATTTT	CSFGGEKDWGNQPQHF
TRBV12-3/TRBV12-4	TRBJ1-6	.	.	TGCGCCAGCAGTTATTTTATAAATTCACCCCTCCACTTT	CASSYFINSPLHF
TRBV20-1	TRBJ2-1	.	TRBD2	TGCAGTGCTAGACCGTCGCCGCTAGCGGGGGCATACAATGAGCAGTTCTTC	CSARPSPLAGAYNEQFF
TRBV7-9	TRBJ2-3	few	.	TGTGCCAGCAGCGACATTGAGGACGGCCACACAGATACGCAGTATTTT	CASSDIEDGHTDTQYF
TRBV27	TRBJ1-1	few	.	TGTGCCAGCTTTCAGACAGGTTGGAACACTGAAGCTTTCTTT	CASFQTGWNTEAFF